This entry lists 27 T cell receptor beta chains sequenced from one sample in a study of regulatory T cells in long-lasting Graves disease. Investigators prepared the TCR beta libraries by applying iRepertoire HTBI primers and Arm-PCR of CDR3 regions. Each CDR3 protein is one row after TCRdb ran MiXCR on the multiplex PCR reads. The data show some 350,000 distinct CDR3 sequences, with about 16% seen just once and about 19% held by the top ten. The time point denotes: newly diagnosed GD, antithyroid drugs for less than 3 months. PBMC-extracted RNA yielded the TCR library. These data also formed part of another study, on T cells in Graves' hyperthyroidism and ophthalmopathy.

The material sequenced was peripheral blood mononuclear cells (PBMCs), taken at new diagnosis, from a patient treated with antithyroid drugs. All receptors derive from a woman aged 18-29 years with Graves disease.

A note on this clonotype: At one end the junction does not follow the germline gene, possibly because of a read error. The chain combines TRBV5-1 with TRBJ2-5; 11 bases match TRBD2. CDR1 and CDR2 from the germline V gene are SGHRS and YFSETQ. The CDR3 extends over 15 amino acids. The CDR3 loop is CASSLALTSGEIQYF. The CDR3, as DNA: TGCGCCAGCAGCTTGGCCTTGACTAGCGGGGAGATCCAGTACTTC.

This clonotype was detected a few times. This rearrangement joins TRBV6-5 to TRBJ2-7; 9 nucleotides line up with TRBD1. The germline V gene has CDR1 MNHEY and CDR2 SVGAGI. CDR3 size: 15 residues. V shed 3 bases, J shed 3 bases, and the junction held 6 bases outside the gene matches. CDR3 DNA: TGTGCCAGCAGTTATGTGGGGACAGGGCACTACGAGCAGTACTTC. Amino acid sequence: CASSYVGTGHYEQYF.

The rearrangement joins TRBV5-6 to TRBJ1-2; 7 bases match TRBD1. The V and J ends lost 3 bases and 4 bases, in that order; junction bases with no gene match: 9. This CDR3 region has 15 residues. CDR1 and CDR2 from the germline V gene are SGHDT and YYEEEE. CDR3 protein: CASSWRQGGTYGYTF. The CDR3 bases are TGTGCCAGCAGCTGGCGACAGGGAGGTACCTATGGCTACACCTTC.

This clonotype was counted at least ten times. This chain connects TRBV6-5 to TRBJ2-5, with D possibly being TRBD1 (5 bases). V shed 2 bases and J shed 2 bases, with 9 bases lying between them. CDR3 length equals 14 residues. The germline gives CDR1 MNHEY, CDR2 SVGAGI. The CDR3 here is CASSYRGRQETQYF. The CDR3 nucleotides read TGTGCCAGCAGTTACAGGGGCCGACAAGAGACCCAGTACTTC.

This clonotype was seen only a few times. The chain links TRBV12-3 or TRBV12-4 to TRBJ1-3; D is perhaps TRBD1 (6 bases). V lost 5 bases and J 4 bases, leaving 12 bases between the germline ends. The CDR3 spans 14 residues. The CDR3 reads CASSPGAGGNTIYF. The DNA of the CDR3 is TGTGCCAGCAGTCCAGGGGCGGGGGGAAACACCATATATTTT.

The table lists this clonotype with many counts. This rearrangement joins TRBV15 to TRBJ2-2; the D gene could be TRBD1 or TRBD2 (5 bases each). Trimming removed 3 bases at V and 2 bases at J, with 16 bases between. The CDR3 extends over 17 amino acids. From germline, CDR1 is LNHNV and CDR2 YYDKDF (reference sequence). CDR3 sequence reads: CATSSDKRGLNTGELFF. CDR3 nucleotide sequence: TGTGCCACCAGCAGCGATAAGAGGGGTCTTAACACCGGGGAGCTGTTTTTT.

This clonotype was counted at least ten times. The chain uses TRBV5-1 and TRBJ2-3; TRBD2 aligns across 9 bases. The CDR3 is 16 amino acids. Germline trimming cut 0 bases from V and 1 base from J; bases unmatched to any gene: 3. Germline loops: CDR1 SGHRS, CDR2 YFSETQ. The CDR3, as DNA: TGCGCCAGCAGCTTGGCCTTAGCGGGGGGCACAGATACGCAGTATTTT. Translated, it gives CASSLALAGGTDTQYF. Together with reference TRBV5-1 and TRBJ2-3, the CDR3 gives the full variable domain: KAGVTQTPRYLIKTRGQQVTLSCSPISGHRSVSWYQQTPGQGLQFLFEYFSETQRNKGNFPGRFSGRQFSNSRSEMNVSTLELGDSALYLCASSLALAGGTDTQYFGPGTRLTVL.

The V call is TRBV19, the J call TRBJ2-3; 8 bases match TRBD1. This CDR3 region has 13 residues. V gave up 4 bases and J gave up 6 bases; unmatched junction bases: 3. The germline V gene has CDR1 LNHDA and CDR2 SQIVND (reference sequence). The CDR3: CASSTGTGDTQYF. The CDR3 DNA sequence: TGTGCCAGTAGTACCGGGACAGGCGATACGCAGTATTTT.

This clonotype was seen only a few times. The gene calls are TRBV18 and TRBJ2-1, with D possibly TRBD2 on 5 matching bases. The germline CDR1 and CDR2 sequences are KGHSH and LQKENI. Trimming shortened V by 1 base and J by 7 bases, and 14 bases separated the two germline ends. CDR3 size: 15 residues. The CDR3 here is CASSPRDGKWNEQFF. The CDR3 nucleotides read TGTGCCAGCTCACCACGCGACGGGAAGTGGAATGAGCAGTTCTTC.

This clonotype has a count of ten or more. The gene calls are TRBV2 and TRBJ2-1; D unclear. In germline, CDR1 is SNHLY, CDR2 FYNNEI. V lost 2 bases and J lost 3, with 5 bases in between. This CDR3 contains 13 residues. The CDR3 bases are TGTGCCAGCAGTGAAATCGGCTACAATGAGCAGTTCTTC. This sequence encodes CASSEIGYNEQFF.

This clonotype was counted ten times or more. The V and J genes are TRBV6-2 or TRBV6-3 and TRBJ2-3; 11 nucleotides match TRBD2. The V segment lost 4 bases and the J segment 0 bases; nucleotides outside the gene matches: 3. Germline values: CDR1 MNHEY, CDR2 SVGEGT. The CDR3 runs 16 residues. DNA for the CDR3: TGTGCCAGCAGTTCACGACTAGCGGGAAGCACAGATACGCAGTATTTT. Residues: CASSSRLAGSTDTQYF.

This clonotype was observed a handful of times. J is TRBJ1-4 and V is TRBV9; D remains unclear. This CDR3 has 15 residues. V was clipped by 3 bases and J by 0 bases, with 9 bases between them. The V gene's germline CDR1 is SGDLS and CDR2 YYNGEE. CDR3: CASSAGLATNEKLFF. DNA of the CDR3: TGTGCCAGCAGCGCAGGACTTGCAACTAATGAAAAACTGTTTTTT.

The sample holds many counts of this clonotype. The chain combines TRBV28 with TRBJ1-5, with TRBD1 matching over 8 bases. This CDR3 is built from 14 residues. Germline V CDR1 and CDR2: MDHEN, SYDVKM. The J segment lost 3 bases and the V segment lost 6 bases, leaving 4 bases of the junction unmatched. In DNA form, the CDR3 reads TGTGCCAGCAGATACAGGGGGGACAATCAGCCCCAGCATTTT. This gives the protein CASRYRGDNQPQHF.

This clonotype was counted a few times. As DNA, the CDR3 is TGTGCCAGCCGGGACAGCGTCAATTCACCCCTCCACTTT. The encoded protein is CASRDSVNSPLHF. The chain uses TRBV27 and TRBJ1-6; 7 bases fit TRBD1. Trimming removed 8 bases from V and 7 bases from J; junction bases left unmatched: 5. Germline V gene sequence: CDR1 MNHEY, CDR2 SMNVEV (reference sequence). CDR3 size: 13 residues.

The rearrangement links TRBV28 to TRBJ2-1, with D hard to call. V was trimmed by 3 bases and J by 2 bases, leaving 17 bases between them. The CDR3 runs to 17 residues. Germline-derived CDR1 and CDR2 are MDHEN and SYDVKM. CDR3 sequence (DNA): TGTGCCAGCAGTTTGCATGGTCTGGTCAACACCTACAATGAGCAGTTCTTC. Its translation: CASSLHGLVNTYNEQFF.

The chain uses TRBV29-1 and TRBJ2-6, with D maybe TRBD1 (7 bases). This CDR3 comprises 15 residues. V dropped 4 bases and J dropped 2 bases, with 12 bases sitting between them. Germline V lookup: CDR1 SQVTM, CDR2 ANQGSEA. For the CDR3, the DNA is TGCAGCGTTGGGACAGGACTACCTGGGGCCAACGTCCTGACTTTC. Its translation is CSVGTGLPGANVLTF.

This clonotype was observed at least ten times. The gene calls are TRBV28 and TRBJ2-3; 13 bases agree with TRBD2. Trimming cost V 4 bases and J 5 bases; bases outside gene matches: 6. Germline V gives CDR1 MDHEN, CDR2 SYDVKM. The CDR3 consists of 16 residues. CDR3 loop: CASSSPTSGGRDTQYF. The CDR3 region has the DNA TGTGCCAGCAGTTCACCGACTAGCGGGGGGAGAGATACGCAGTATTTT.

Comment on this clonotype: At one boundary the junction diverges from the germline segment, which might be a read error. This chain links TRBV3-1 with TRBJ2-1, with D perhaps TRBD2 (6 bases). The DNA end is a closer match to TRBJ2-4, so the J assignment may be wrong. Germline V gene sequence: CDR1 LGHDT, CDR2 YNNKEL (reference sequence). The CDR3 has 20 amino acids. The CDR3 loop reads CTSSQDVKRRGVLVKNIQYF. CDR3 sequence (DNA): TGTACCAGCAGCCAAGATGTCAAGCGGAGGGGTGTTTTGGTCAAAAACATTCAGTACTTC.

This clonotype showed up many times. Here the CDR3 DNA reads TGTGCCAGCAGGTTGGGCACTGAAGCTTTCTTT. Protein product: CASRLGTEAFF. The chain links TRBV28 to TRBJ1-1; unclear D gene. V lost 6 bases, J lost 4 bases, and 6 bases lay in between. Germline V gene data show CDR1 as MDHEN and CDR2 as SYDVKM. The length of the CDR3 is 11 residues. Variable domain in full (rest from reference TRBV28 and TRBJ1-1): DVKVTQSSRYLVKRTGEKVFLECVQDMDHENMFWYRQDPGLGLRLIYFSYDVKMKEKGDIPEGYSVSREKKERFSLILESASTNQTSMYLCASRLGTEAFFGQGTRLTVV.

This clonotype was recorded at least ten times. CDR3 sequence reads: CASSSTQGGSYNEQFF. The CDR3 region has the DNA TGTGCCAGCAGTTCAACCCAGGGGGGGTCCTACAATGAGCAGTTCTTC. This chain uses TRBV6-5 with TRBJ2-1; D tentatively fits TRBD1 or TRBD2 (7 bases each). The V gene's germline CDR1 is MNHEY and CDR2 SVGAGI. CDR3 length equals 16 residues. V dropped 4 bases and J dropped 1 base, with 14 bases sitting between them.

Here the CDR3 reads CATSPPSEQYSNQPQHF. The CDR3 region has the DNA TGTGCCACCAGCCCTCCAAGCGAACAGTATAGCAATCAGCCCCAGCATTTT. The chain has TRBV15 and TRBJ1-5, with unresolved D. This CDR3 region has 17 residues. Germline-derived CDR1 and CDR2 are LNHNV and YYDKDF (reference sequence). V was trimmed by 5 bases and J by 0 bases, leaving 17 bases between them.

The CDR3 reads CVVGTQKNIQYF. The CDR3 bases are TGTGTAGTAGGGACACAAAAAAACATTCAGTACTTC. The chain uses TRBV2 and TRBJ2-4, with TRBD1 as a possible D gene (6 bases). Germline-derived CDR1 and CDR2 are SNHLY and FYNNEI. This CDR3 has 12 amino acids.

This clonotype was observed at least ten times. This chain links TRBV11-2 with TRBJ2-7; 15 bases line up with TRBD2. Germline V CDR1 and CDR2: SGHAT, FQNNGV. The CDR3 contains 16 residues. V was clipped by 5 bases and J by 2 bases; unmatched bases: 4. The CDR3 bases are TGTGCCAGCAGCGGACTAGCGGGAGGGCCTACCTACGAGCAGTACTTC. Translation gives CASSGLAGGPTYEQYF.

This clonotype has a count of ten or more. The gene calls are TRBV28 and TRBJ1-1, with 11 positions matching TRBD1. V lost 7 bases and J lost 4; bases outside the gene matches: 8. The V gene's germline CDR1 is MDHEN and CDR2 SYDVKM. There are 15 residues in the CDR3. CDR3 protein: CASTLGGQGGTEAFF. CDR3 sequence (DNA): TGTGCCAGCACCCTAGGGGGACAGGGGGGCACTGAAGCTTTCTTT.

At least ten counts were recorded for this clonotype. The chain employs TRBV19 and TRBJ2-5; D perhaps matches TRBD1 (6 bases). The CDR3 contains 13 residues. V gave up 9 bases and J gave up 4 bases, with 15 bases separating them. The germline V gene has CDR1 LNHDA and CDR2 SQIVND (reference sequence). DNA of the CDR3: TGTGCCAGCTCGTGGGGGCGTCGAGAGACCCAGTACTTC. Amino acid sequence: CASSWGRRETQYF.

This clonotype was detected many times. CDR3 bases: TGTGCCAGCAGCCCCAAAATGAGCTCCTACAATGAGCAGTTCTTC. It is translated as CASSPKMSSYNEQFF. The chain employs TRBV9 and TRBJ2-1; no clear D. Germline values: CDR1 SGDLS, CDR2 YYNGEE. CDR3 length equals 15 residues. The V and J ends lost 4 bases and 0 bases respectively, with 11 bases between them.

This clonotype appeared many times. V is TRBV2 and J is TRBJ1-1; 7 bases align to TRBD1. The CDR3 totals 16 residues. Germline V gives CDR1 SNHLY, CDR2 FYNNEI. The J segment lost 1 base and the V segment lost 6 bases, leaving 11 bases of the junction unmatched. The CDR3: CASSDRQGTKNTEAFF. DNA of the CDR3: TGTGCCAGCAGCGACAGACAGGGTACCAAGAACACTGAAGCTTTCTTT.